A selection of T cell receptor beta chains follows, all from one sample in a study of identical twins. TCRdb called the 5' RACE reads again in MiXCR, with one record for every CDR3 protein. The sample has about 520,000 distinct CDR3 sequences; 20% to 25% are singletons. This sample also appeared in a second study, on T cells expressing NK-cell markers.

Sequencing used CD4+ T cells sorted from blood. The receptors were sampled from a woman younger than 35 in good health. Each CDR3 is given with its conserved first and last residue. D genes are given only for firm matches.

TRBJ1-2 | NA | TRBV5-6 | CASSLAATYYGYTF
TRBJ2-5 | NA | TRBV6-1 | CASGVGNSRTVYQETQYF
TRBJ2-7 | NA | TRBV7-9 | CASSSEDYEQYF
TRBJ2-1 | NA | TRBV20-1 | CSARVRGDGAYNEQFF
TRBJ1-1 | TRBD1 | TRBV20-1 | CSAPPTGWTEAFF
TRBJ2-5 | NA | TRBV7-8 | CASKLETQYF
TRBJ1-5 | NA | TRBV12-3/TRBV12-4 | CASSMNQPQHF
TRBJ2-5 | TRBD2 | TRBV11-3 | CASSSGGTVPGETQYF
TRBJ1-2 | NA | TRBV12-3/TRBV12-4 | CASTGTNDYGYTF
TRBJ2-1 | NA | TRBV10-1 | CASRNPGQEQFF
TRBJ2-7 | TRBD1 | TRBV18 | CASSPLGQGSNEQYF
TRBJ2-1 | TRBD1 | TRBV11-3 | CASSGDRTYNEQFF
TRBJ2-7 | TRBD2 | TRBV7-2 | CASSFTVQREWYEQYF
TRBJ2-7 | TRBD2 | TRBV20-1 | CSARRGAEYEQYF
TRBJ2-7 | NA | TRBV6-2/TRBV6-3 | CASMSGEHEQYF
TRBJ2-7 | NA | TRBV21-1 | CASSKAFGEQYF
TRBJ1-2 | NA | TRBV18 | CASSPSVSGRGYTF
TRBJ2-7 | TRBD1 | TRBV10-3 | CAISEGQGRGYEQYF
TRBJ2-7 | NA | TRBV5-1 | CASSLERGAEQYF
TRBJ1-6 | TRBD1 | TRBV15 | CATSRKTGGNSPLHF
TRBJ1-1 | NA | TRBV10-1 | CASSASGVDEAFF
TRBJ2-1 | NA | TRBV20-1 | CSARDAGLNEQFF
TRBJ1-5 | NA | TRBV19 | CASSPDRVSNQPQHF
TRBJ2-7 | TRBD1 | TRBV6-1 | CASSLTGTGVYEQYF
TRBJ2-1 | NA | TRBV20-1 | CSARPAGSYNEQFF
TRBJ2-2 | NA | TRBV20-1 | CSARVTENTGELFF
TRBJ2-3 | NA | TRBV7-8 | CASSPQGPGTQYF
TRBJ2-7 | NA | TRBV3-1 | CASSHGAGIEQYF
TRBJ2-7 | TRBD1 | TRBV5-1 | CASSLGTGAYEQYF
TRBJ1-2 | TRBD1 | TRBV12-3/TRBV12-4 | CASSLRRQGKGYTF
TRBJ2-2 | NA | TRBV29-1 | CSVGQPSEAGELFF
TRBJ1-5 | NA | TRBV20-1 | CSASSGGDPLNQPQHF
TRBJ2-2 | TRBD2 | TRBV20-1 | CSARPGLAGANGELFF
TRBJ2-5 | NA | TRBV7-9 | CASSSQGARGTQYF
TRBJ2-7 | TRBD2 | TRBV3-1 | CASSRTSRRYEQYF
TRBJ2-1 | NA | TRBV21-1 | CASGQVIYNEQFF
TRBJ2-7 | NA | TRBV6-1 | CASSEAGGAYEQYF
TRBJ1-5 | TRBD1 | TRBV20-1 | CSARGRTGGQPQHF
TRBJ2-7 | TRBD1 | TRBV20-1 | CSAPGTGGYEQYF
TRBJ1-6 | NA | TRBV12-3/TRBV12-4 | CASSFDDRNSPLHF